This TCR beta chain emerged from a study of CD8 T cells in ankylosing spondylitis (TCRdb year 2017). For context, the study as a whole: T cell receptor beta repertoires were profiled in healthy donors and ankylosing spondylitis patients so that disease-linked TCR variants could be found. The whole study cohort included about a hundred healthy donors and 25 or so ankylosing spondylitis patients. Peripheral blood samples were taken, and synovial fluid was additionally collected from ankylosing spondylitis patients. On the study overall, not on this receptor specifically: A CD8+ phenotype was shown by the disease-linked clones, which were found at relatively low frequencies in peripheral blood. Blood from ankylosing spondylitis patients appeared to be characterized by a TCR beta motif composed of several highly homologous amino acid variants. Significant enrichment of the disease-linked clones was reported in matched synovial fluid samples from ankylosing spondylitis patients. Some TCR beta motif variants had previously been reported in synovial fluid and blood of reactive arthritis patients, which suggested common disease-initiation mechanisms.

This clonotype came up a few times. Its cognate antigen has yet to be identified. Per-base qualities were not stored, and no clone one base away is much larger. Reading from cysteine to phenylalanine, the CDR3 counts 13 amino acids. Solely the CDR3 DNA is kept, with 39 bases framed from the first base. V was cut back by 6 bases and J by 6 bases, leaving a gap of 15 bases between them. The sample was run on an Illumina HiSeq 2500. Quantitative 5'-RACE with molecular barcodes was used to prepare TCR beta libraries. From the authors' description of their analysis: To identify disease-linked TCR variants, a new computational method was used, one built on a probabilistic model of VDJ rearrangement. TCRdb itself trimmed the public reads at Q25 with fastp, ran MiXCR and retained productive beta chains. All rows with the same CDR3 protein become a single entry with the most common DNA and genes. For this entry, the V and J calls and clone size follow TCRdb and not the study's own pipeline. In all, the sample holds fewer than 500,000 distinct CDR3 sequences, and about 22% of those were seen once. The top ten clonotypes cover about 16% of the sample.

The sequencing input was blood, either unsorted or a sorted T cell fraction (not recorded which). The chain was built from TRBV12-3 or TRBV12-4 and TRBJ2-7, with the D call perhaps TRBD1 or TRBD2, as 6 bases match in each case. The receptor's source is a male donor with ankylosing spondylitis. Here the CDR3 is given as CASSLTGGGEQYF. The DNA sequence is given as TGTGCCAGCAGCTTGACAGGAGGGGGCGAGCAGTACTTC.